A selection of T cell receptor beta chains follows, all from one sample in a study of metastatic and nonmetastatic thyroid tumors. TCRdb re-clonotyped the PCR reads via MiXCR. There are roughly 50,000 clones in the sample; about 20% occur only once, and approximately 3.9% lies in the top ten. The sequenced sample consisted of blood. Every receptor here comes from a male donor with papillary thyroid cancer or a benign thyroid nodule (not recorded which). Some clones in this sample may be carry-over from other donors' samples. The CDR3 runs from the conserved cysteine through the conserved F or W. A D gene is named only where the DNA matches it firmly. Where a row states a size, it is once, few, many or the class of an expanded clone; other rows omit it.

D gene: NA; clone size: NA; V gene: TRBV30; J gene: TRBJ1-5; CDR3 protein: CAWSVRRAGSNQPQHF; CDR3 DNA: TGTGCCTGGAGTGTAAGAAGGGCTGGAAGCAATCAGCCCCAGCATTTT
D gene: NA; clone size: NA; V gene: TRBV20-1; J gene: TRBJ2-1; CDR3 protein: CSATQPQAIYNEQFF; CDR3 DNA: TGCAGTGCCACCCAACCCCAAGCGATTTACAATGAGCAGTTCTTC
D gene: NA; clone size: many; V gene: TRBV7-9; J gene: TRBJ1-1; CDR3 protein: CASSPGTISF; CDR3 DNA: TGTGCCAGCAGCCCAGGGACCATCAGCTTT
D gene: NA; clone size: few; V gene: TRBV28; J gene: TRBJ2-7; CDR3 protein: CASRRTAYDSYEQYF; CDR3 DNA: TGTGCCAGCAGACGGACGGCCTACGACTCCTACGAGCAGTACTTC
D gene: TRBD2; clone size: NA; V gene: TRBV6-1; J gene: TRBJ2-2; CDR3 protein: CASSELAGVGGTGELFF; CDR3 DNA: TGTGCCAGCAGTGAACTAGCGGGAGTTGGTGGCACCGGGGAGCTGTTTTTT
D gene: NA; clone size: many; V gene: TRBV20-1; J gene: TRBJ2-2; CDR3 protein: CSAYKIGTGELFF; CDR3 DNA: TGCAGTGCTTACAAGATAGGCACCGGGGAGCTGTTTTTT
D gene: TRBD2; clone size: NA; V gene: TRBV5-1; J gene: TRBJ2-7; CDR3 protein: CASRMRGRAYEQYF; CDR3 DNA: TGCGCCAGCAGAATGCGGGGGAGAGCCTACGAGCAGTACTTC
D gene: TRBD2; clone size: few; V gene: TRBV6-1; J gene: TRBJ2-3; CDR3 protein: CANRLIGTSGTDTQYF; CDR3 DNA: TGTGCCAACAGGCTAATCGGGACTAGCGGGACAGATACGCAGTATTTT
D gene: TRBD2; clone size: many; V gene: TRBV5-1; J gene: TRBJ2-6; CDR3 protein: CASSLVGAGGSGANVLTF; CDR3 DNA: TGCGCCAGCAGCTTGGTTGGAGCGGGAGGCTCCGGGGCCAACGTCCTGACTTTC
D gene: NA; clone size: NA; V gene: TRBV6-1; J gene: TRBJ1-6; CDR3 protein: CASISEQCDYSPLHF; CDR3 DNA: TGTGCCAGCATCTCCGAACAGTGCGACTATTCACCCCTCCACTTT
D gene: NA; clone size: many; V gene: TRBV9; J gene: TRBJ2-2; CDR3 protein: CASSVGSGLNTGELFF; CDR3 DNA: TGTGCCAGCAGCGTAGGGAGCGGGTTGAACACCGGGGAGCTGTTTTTT
D gene: TRBD1; clone size: many; V gene: TRBV11-2; J gene: TRBJ2-1; CDR3 protein: CASRAGGRFEQFF; CDR3 DNA: TGTGCCAGCAGGGCAGGGGGTCGGTTTGAGCAGTTCTTC
D gene: TRBD1; clone size: few; V gene: TRBV20-1; J gene: TRBJ2-7; CDR3 protein: CSSRDRAFLYEQYF; CDR3 DNA: TGCAGTTCTAGAGACAGGGCTTTTCTGTACGAGCAGTACTTC
D gene: NA; clone size: few; V gene: TRBV27; J gene: TRBJ1-2; CDR3 protein: CASSSEGGYGYTF; CDR3 DNA: TGTGCCAGCAGTTCCGAGGGGGGCTATGGCTACACCTTC
D gene: NA; clone size: few; V gene: TRBV4-1; J gene: TRBJ2-3; CDR3 protein: CASSPRKDTQYF; CDR3 DNA: TGCGCCAGCAGCCCGAGAAAAGATACGCAGTATTTT
D gene: TRBD1; clone size: many; V gene: TRBV3-1; J gene: TRBJ2-2; CDR3 protein: CASSQGTGSGELFF; CDR3 DNA: TGTGCCAGCAGCCAAGGGACAGGGTCCGGGGAGCTGTTTTTT
D gene: NA; clone size: many; V gene: TRBV5-1; J gene: TRBJ2-5; CDR3 protein: CASSLLDSQETQYF; CDR3 DNA: TGCGCCAGCAGCCTCCTGGACAGCCAAGAGACCCAGTACTTC
D gene: TRBD2; clone size: many; V gene: TRBV6-4; J gene: TRBJ2-3; CDR3 protein: CASSDGTSGTDTQYF; CDR3 DNA: TGTGCCAGCAGTGACGGGACTAGCGGCACAGATACGCAGTATTTT
D gene: NA; clone size: many; V gene: TRBV4-1; J gene: TRBJ1-1; CDR3 protein: CASSQDEGVYTEAFF; CDR3 DNA: TGCGCCAGCAGCCAAGATGAAGGGGTTTACACTGAAGCTTTCTTT
D gene: TRBD2; clone size: many; V gene: TRBV10-3; J gene: TRBJ2-3; CDR3 protein: CAISESWASGGAWGTDTQYF; CDR3 DNA: TGTGCCATCAGTGAGTCGTGGGCTAGCGGGGGGGCCTGGGGCACAGATACGCAGTATTTT
D gene: TRBD2; clone size: many; V gene: TRBV12-3/TRBV12-4; J gene: TRBJ2-5; CDR3 protein: CASSVGLAGSLGETQYF; CDR3 DNA: TGTGCCAGCAGCGTGGGACTAGCGGGGAGTCTAGGCGAGACCCAGTACTTC
D gene: NA; clone size: many; V gene: TRBV30; J gene: TRBJ1-1; CDR3 protein: CAWLDSPNTEAFF; CDR3 DNA: TGTGCCTGGCTGGACAGTCCGAACACTGAAGCTTTCTTT
D gene: NA; clone size: NA; V gene: TRBV24-1; J gene: TRBJ1-1; CDR3 protein: CATSGGADLNTEAFF; CDR3 DNA: TGTGCCACCAGCGGGGGGGCGGATCTGAACACTGAAGCTTTCTTT
D gene: NA; clone size: NA; V gene: TRBV18; J gene: TRBJ2-3; CDR3 protein: CASSDGGDTQYF; CDR3 DNA: TGTGCCAGTTCCGACGGTGGCGATACGCAGTATTTT
D gene: NA; clone size: many; V gene: TRBV6-1; J gene: TRBJ2-1; CDR3 protein: CASSNPGIYNEQFF; CDR3 DNA: TGTGCCAGCAGTAACCCAGGGATCTACAATGAGCAGTTCTTC
D gene: TRBD2; clone size: few; V gene: TRBV6-1; J gene: TRBJ2-5; CDR3 protein: CAGTASGGETQYF; CDR3 DNA: TGTGCCGGCACGGCTAGCGGGGGGGAGACCCAGTACTTC
D gene: NA; clone size: NA; V gene: TRBV5-6; J gene: TRBJ2-2; CDR3 protein: CASSLSYSPTGELFF; CDR3 DNA: TGTGCCAGCAGCTTGTCGTACAGCCCCACCGGGGAGCTGTTTTTT
D gene: NA; clone size: many; V gene: TRBV5-1; J gene: TRBJ1-2; CDR3 protein: CASSLSWVPANYGYTF; CDR3 DNA: TGCGCCAGCAGCTTGTCTTGGGTGCCAGCTAACTATGGCTACACCTTC
D gene: TRBD2; clone size: few; V gene: TRBV6-4; J gene: TRBJ2-1; CDR3 protein: CASSPSGTNEQFF; CDR3 DNA: TGTGCCAGCAGTCCTAGCGGGACTAATGAGCAGTTCTTC
D gene: TRBD1; clone size: many; V gene: TRBV18; J gene: TRBJ1-2; CDR3 protein: CASSPEGAGGYTF; CDR3 DNA: TGTGCCAGCTCACCTGAGGGGGCTGGTGGCTACACCTTC
D gene: NA; clone size: NA; V gene: TRBV20-1; J gene: TRBJ2-7; CDR3 protein: CSATPGGPFSYEQYF; CDR3 DNA: TGCAGTGCTACACCTGGCGGTCCTTTCTCCTACGAGCAGTACTTC
D gene: NA; clone size: NA; V gene: TRBV5-1; J gene: TRBJ2-2; CDR3 protein: CASRGAEVRTGELFF; CDR3 DNA: TGCGCCAGCAGGGGGGCAGAGGTGCGGACCGGGGAGCTGTTTTTT
D gene: NA; clone size: many; V gene: TRBV5-1; J gene: TRBJ1-4; CDR3 protein: CASSLDRPNEKLFF; CDR3 DNA: TGCGCCAGCAGCTTGGACAGACCTAATGAAAAACTGTTTTTT
D gene: NA; clone size: many; V gene: TRBV30; J gene: TRBJ2-5; CDR3 protein: CAWSNGGTQYF; CDR3 DNA: TGTGCCTGGAGTAACGGTGGGACCCAGTACTTC
D gene: NA; clone size: few; V gene: TRBV6-1; J gene: TRBJ1-6; CDR3 protein: CASSEFIGVGSPLHF; CDR3 DNA: TGTGCCAGCAGTGAATTCATAGGGGTCGGGTCACCCCTCCACTTT
D gene: TRBD1; clone size: NA; V gene: TRBV5-1; J gene: TRBJ2-3; CDR3 protein: CASSLAGTGDGTDTQYF; CDR3 DNA: TGCGCCAGCAGCTTGGCCGGGACAGGGGACGGCACAGATACGCAGTATTTT
D gene: TRBD2; clone size: many; V gene: TRBV5-1; J gene: TRBJ2-1; CDR3 protein: CASSKTSGGGISYNEQFF; CDR3 DNA: TGCGCCAGCAGTAAGACTAGCGGGGGGGGCATCTCCTACAATGAGCAGTTCTTC
D gene: TRBD2; clone size: many; V gene: TRBV2; J gene: TRBJ2-7; CDR3 protein: CASSEGLAVYEQYF; CDR3 DNA: TGTGCCAGCAGTGAAGGCCTAGCGGTCTACGAGCAGTACTTC
D gene: TRBD2; clone size: NA; V gene: TRBV4-3; J gene: TRBJ2-7; CDR3 protein: CASSQDLSGAYEQYF; CDR3 DNA: TGCGCTAGCAGCCAAGATTTAAGCGGGGCCTACGAGCAGTACTTC
D gene: NA; clone size: few; V gene: TRBV6-5; J gene: TRBJ2-2; CDR3 protein: CASRRGTPSPANTGELFF; CDR3 DNA: TGTGCCAGCAGGCGAGGGACTCCAAGCCCCGCGAACACCGGGGAGCTGTTTTTT
D gene: TRBD2; clone size: many; V gene: TRBV28; J gene: TRBJ2-7; CDR3 protein: CASRPSGASYEQYF; CDR3 DNA: TGTGCCAGCAGACCTAGCGGGGCATCCTACGAGCAGTACTTC
D gene: NA; clone size: many; V gene: TRBV19; J gene: TRBJ2-7; CDR3 protein: CASSILQGDYEQYF; CDR3 DNA: TGTGCCAGTAGTATCTTACAGGGTGACTACGAGCAGTACTTC
D gene: NA; clone size: many; V gene: TRBV4-1; J gene: TRBJ1-3; CDR3 protein: CASSQLSDTYSGNTVYF; CDR3 DNA: TGCGCCAGCAGCCAACTATCGGACACTTACTCTGGAAACACCGTATATTTT
D gene: TRBD1; clone size: many; V gene: TRBV7-9; J gene: TRBJ2-3; CDR3 protein: CASSLPDRESTDTQYF; CDR3 DNA: TGTGCCAGCAGCCTTCCGGACAGGGAGAGCACAGATACGCAGTATTTT
D gene: NA; clone size: NA; V gene: TRBV27; J gene: TRBJ1-3; CDR3 protein: CASSLTSGNTIYF; CDR3 DNA: TGTGCCAGCAGCCTTACCTCTGGAAACACCATATATTTT
D gene: NA; clone size: many; V gene: TRBV5-1; J gene: TRBJ2-2; CDR3 protein: CASSLDTARTGELFF; CDR3 DNA: TGCGCCAGCAGCTTAGACACCGCGAGGACCGGGGAGCTGTTTTTT
D gene: TRBD2; clone size: many; V gene: TRBV19; J gene: TRBJ2-7; CDR3 protein: CASSPGTSGTYEQYF; CDR3 DNA: TGTGCCAGTAGTCCCGGGACTAGCGGTACCTACGAGCAGTACTTC
D gene: NA; clone size: NA; V gene: TRBV30; J gene: TRBJ1-3; CDR3 protein: CARGHNGGNTIYF; CDR3 DNA: TGTGCCAGGGGTCACAATGGGGGAAACACCATATATTTT
D gene: NA; clone size: NA; V gene: TRBV20-1; J gene: TRBJ2-7; CDR3 protein: CSATRDNLYEQYF; CDR3 DNA: TGCAGTGCCACCCGGGACAACCTCTACGAGCAGTACTTC
D gene: TRBD2; clone size: many; V gene: TRBV5-6; J gene: TRBJ2-3; CDR3 protein: CASSKSAGGLSDTQYF; CDR3 DNA: TGTGCCAGCAGCAAATCAGCGGGAGGGTTGTCGGATACGCAGTATTTT
D gene: TRBD2; clone size: many; V gene: TRBV19; J gene: TRBJ2-7; CDR3 protein: CASSISSPGGGYEQYF; CDR3 DNA: TGTGCCAGTAGTATCTCCTCACCGGGGGGTGGATACGAGCAGTACTTC
D gene: TRBD1; clone size: many; V gene: TRBV5-5; J gene: TRBJ1-6; CDR3 protein: CASRETGVGNSPLHF; CDR3 DNA: TGTGCCAGCAGGGAGACAGGGGTGGGCAATTCACCCCTCCACTTT
D gene: TRBD1; clone size: many; V gene: TRBV20-1; J gene: TRBJ1-1; CDR3 protein: CSARGPGQGAGAFF; CDR3 DNA: TGCAGTGCTAGAGGCCCTGGACAGGGGGCAGGGGCTTTCTTT